This TCR beta chain was observed in a study of long-term antiretroviral therapy in people with HIV. Study conclusions and caveats: Clones with expansion before ART led the repertoire at all time points.

On this clone itself: Its matching antigen is unknown.

Looked up from germline, CDR1 is LNHDA and CDR2 is SQIVND (reference sequence). The CDR3 spans 13 residues. V lost 5 bases and J lost 0, with 7 bases in between. At the survey level, the v3.0 immunoSEQ assay was run. The table came from immunoSEQ multiplex PCR; TCRdb's copy has only in-frame clones and leaves some out. This sample has approximately 30,000 clones, with 80% to 85% found just once. Sequenced here: unsorted PBMCs, sampled about 2.7 years after starting antiretroviral therapy. V usage is TRBV19 and J usage is TRBJ1-1; D unclear. The TCR originated in a man aged 25 to 40 with HIV. In nucleotides, the CDR3 is TGTGCCAGTAGTTATCAGGTGAACACTGAAGCTTTCTTT. Amino acids: CASSYQVNTEAFF.